This paragraph covers one T cell receptor beta chain sequence. This sample stems from a study of blood T cell repertoires in COVID-19. Across the whole study: COVID-19 samples, acute and convalescent, were from the United States, Italy and Spain. The analysed material was cDNA or gDNA that came from T cells, B-cell-depleted T cells, or PBMCs.

Source study methods: Reference gene primers were amplified, and this amplification served to estimate nucleated cell counts. Sequenced by immunoSEQ multiplex PCR; TCRdb stores in-frame clones only, minus some. The V and J calls and clone size come from that table; D and trimming were worked out from the DNA. The repertoire includes about 90,000 clones, roughly 84% of them detected once, and approximately 31% sits in the top ten. Specimen: peripheral blood. The receptor was derived from a woman of 80 years or more with active or convalescent COVID-19.

In DNA form, the CDR3 reads TGTGCCAGCAGCGTAGGCCAGGGGTTCTACGAGCAGTACTTC. This sequence encodes CASSVGQGFYEQYF. The V and J genes are TRBV9 and TRBJ2-7; perhaps TRBD1 as D (6 bases). The CDR3 is made up of 14 amino acids. Trimming stripped 0 bases from V and 3 bases from J, with 10 bases between. CDR1 SGDLS and CDR2 YYNGEE come from the germline V gene.